The 17 T cell receptor beta chains below come from one sample, sequenced in a study of T cell repertoires in cytomegalovirus infection. Using its own MiXCR run on the reads, TCRdb lists one record per CDR3 protein. The repertoire holds about 900,000 distinct CDR3 sequences, with roughly 30% as singletons. No cognate antigen is known for these TCRs. Here the sequenced sample was cultured CD8+ T cells from PBMCs, taken from culture after CMV antigen stimulation. The receptors stem from a human donor in good health (CMV status not recorded). Some clones in this sample may be carry-over from other donors' samples.

This clonotype has only a few counts. The CDR3, as DNA: TGTGCCAGCAGCGACCGGGACGTCCAAGAGACCCAGTACTTC. Protein product: CASSDRDVQETQYF. This chain uses TRBV6-1 with TRBJ2-5, with D possibly called TRBD1 or TRBD2 (5 bases each). The V gene lost 6 bases and the J gene lost 1 base, with 12 bases spanning the gap. The CDR3 extends over 14 amino acids. CDR1 MNHNS and CDR2 SASEGT come from the germline V gene.

The V gene is TRBV29-1, the J gene TRBJ2-1; D gene ambiguous. Germline V gene data show CDR1 as SQVTM and CDR2 as ANQGSEA. CDR3 length: 11 amino acids. V was cut by 4 bases and J by 3 bases, with 4 bases left in between. The CDR3 sequence is CSVGDYNEQFF. The CDR3 DNA reads as TGCAGCGTTGGGGACTACAATGAGCAGTTCTTC.

Ten or more counts support this clonotype. The rearrangement uses TRBV7-6 and TRBJ2-7; 9 nucleotides line up with TRBD1. The CDR3 consists of 15 residues. Germline trimming cut 3 bases from V and 2 bases from J; bases unmatched to any gene: 5. The germline gives CDR1 SGHVS, CDR2 FNYEAQ. The CDR3 sequence: CASSFSGTGTYEQYF. CDR3 coding DNA: TGTGCCAGCAGCTTTTCCGGGACAGGGACCTACGAGCAGTACTTC.

The chain couples TRBV4-1 to TRBJ2-7; 9 bases fit TRBD2. Germline CDR1 and CDR2: MGHRA and YSYEKL. With 1 base clipped from V and 2 bases from J, the junction kept 12 bases outside the gene matches. The CDR3 covers 18 residues. The CDR3 here is CASSQGDILAGIPYEQYF. The CDR3 DNA reads TGCGCCAGCAGCCAAGGTGATATACTAGCGGGTATCCCCTACGAGCAGTACTTC.

The chain joins TRBV5-6 to TRBJ2-7; D uncertain. Germline values: CDR1 SGHDT, CDR2 YYEEEE. The V end lost 0 bases, the J end lost 4 bases, and 17 bases lay between the germline ends. The CDR3 has 16 residues. CDR3 protein: CASSLAQYGVDYEQYV. In DNA form, the CDR3 reads TGTGCCAGCAGCTTGGCGCAATACGGTGTCGATTACGAGCAGTACGTC.

The rearrangement joins TRBV7-9 to TRBJ2-1; 8 bases map to TRBD1. Germline loops: CDR1 SEHNR, CDR2 FQNEAQ (reference sequence). This CDR3 is 16 amino acids long. Losses at the gene ends were 5 bases for V and 2 bases for J; bases not matched to a gene: 8. The CDR3 region has the DNA TGTGCCAGCAGCCAACAGGGGGTTTCCACCTACAATGAGCAGTTCTTC. As protein: CASSQQGVSTYNEQFF.

The V call is TRBV19, the J call TRBJ1-1, with D tentatively TRBD1 (6 bases). Germline V gene sequence: CDR1 LNHDA, CDR2 SQIVND (reference sequence). Trimming left V 5 bases short and J 6 bases short, with 25 bases between. This CDR3 comprises 17 residues. This CDR3 is CASSDRFDLFRLAEAFF. DNA for the CDR3: TGTGCCAGTAGTGACAGGTTTGACCTGTTCCGCCTCGCTGAAGCTTTCTTT.

This clonotype was seen only a few times. The chain has TRBV7-9 and TRBJ2-2, with D perhaps TRBD1 (6 bases). The ends were cut back, 5 bases at V and 10 bases at J, with 17 bases in the middle. The CDR3 is 14 amino acids. CDR1 and CDR2 (germline): SEHNR, FQNEAQ (reference sequence). The CDR3 DNA is TGTGCCAGCAGCCATGGAAGGGGGTGCGAGGAGCTGTTTTTT. This gives the protein CASSHGRGCEELFF.

In this sample, this clonotype turned up a few times. This chain joins TRBV3-1 and TRBJ1-4; no definite D call. The CDR3 is 15 amino acids. From germline, CDR1 is LGHDT and CDR2 YNNKEL (reference sequence). Trimming stripped 1 base from V and 12 bases from J, with 18 bases between. CDR3 coding DNA: TGTGCCAGCAGCCAAGGTTTTCCCCCAGATTTGCAACTGTTTTTT. Its protein product is CASSQGFPPDLQLFF.

This chain joins TRBV5-4 and TRBJ1-1; no clear D gene. The germline CDR1 and CDR2 sequences are SGHNT and YYREEE (reference sequence). With 2 bases removed from V and 6 bases from J, the gap between germline ends came to 11 bases. CDR3 length: 13 amino acids. In DNA, the CDR3 is TGTGCCAGCAGCTTTAAGTCCGGTGCTGAAGCTTTCTTT. The encoded protein is CASSFKSGAEAFF.

The V gene is TRBV14, the J gene TRBJ1-4; TRBD1 agrees at 7 bases. Germline-derived CDR1 and CDR2 are SGHDN and FVKESK. This CDR3 spans 17 amino acids. V dropped 0 bases and J dropped 8; count of bases not matched to a gene: 12. The DNA for the CDR3 is TGTGCCAGCAGCCAAGATATGAAGGGACAGATATCCGAAAAACTGTTTTTT. Protein product: CASSQDMKGQISEKLFF.

Worth noting for this clonotype: A read error is possible here, since a much larger clone lies one base away. This rearrangement joins TRBV7-2 to TRBJ1-1, with TRBD1 matching over 7 bases. V shed 10 bases and J 7 bases; nucleotides not matched to a gene: 18. Germline-derived CDR1 and CDR2 are SGHTA and FQGNSA. This CDR3 is built from 15 residues. CDR3 DNA sequence: TGTGCCACTCTGGGGGGACAGTCCCGTTCGGGTGAAGCTTTCTTT. It translates to CATLGGQSRSGEAFF.

This clonotype was recorded once. The rearrangement links TRBV27 to TRBJ1-2; possible D gene TRBD1, 6 bases. Germline CDR1 reads MNHEY; CDR2 reads SMNVEV (reference sequence). Trimming took off 7 bases at V and 5 bases at J, with 14 bases between the two ends. The CDR3 loop spans 13 amino acids. CDR3 bases: TGTGCCAGCAAAGCCAGGGGTTATTATGGCTACACCTTC. Its translation: CASKARGYYGYTF.

This clonotype was found many times. The chain uses TRBV7-2 and TRBJ2-7, with unresolved D. Between the trimmed V and J ends, which lost 2 bases and 5 bases, there was a span of 10 bases. This CDR3 has 13 amino acids. Germline V lookup: CDR1 SGHTA, CDR2 FQGNSA. Here the CDR3 reads CASSLKGINEQYF. In DNA, the CDR3 is TGTGCCAGCAGCTTAAAGGGTATTAACGAGCAGTACTTC.

This clonotype showed up just a few times. The rearrangement links TRBV4-2 to TRBJ1-1; 7 bases align to TRBD1. The V and J ends lost 4 bases and 2 bases, in that order; junction bases with no gene match: 7. CDR3 length: 15 amino acids. In germline, CDR1 is LGHNA, CDR2 YNFKEQ. CDR3 in DNA: TGTGCCAGCAGCCCCTTGACAGGGATAAACACTGAAGCTTTCTTT. It codes for CASSPLTGINTEAFF.

In this sample, this clonotype turned up once. The chain couples TRBV19 to TRBJ1-2, with D possibly TRBD1 on 6 matching bases. CDR1 LNHDA and CDR2 SQIVND come from the germline V gene (reference sequence). This CDR3 region has 16 residues. V was shortened by 11 bases and J by 0 bases, with 22 bases between the two germline ends. The CDR3 DNA follows: TGTGCCGGCGGCCCTGCGCGGGACAACCCTAACTATGGCTACACCTTC. Translated: CAGGPARDNPNYGYTF. Combining the CDR3 with reference TRBV19 and TRBJ1-2 gives the whole variable domain DGGITQSPKYLFRKEGQNVTLSCEQNLNHDAMYWYRQDPGQGLRLIYYSQIVNDFQKGDIAEGYSVSREKKESFPLTVTSAQKNPTAFYLCAGGPARDNPNYGYTFGSGTRLTVV.

The sample holds a few counts of this clonotype. This rearrangement joins TRBV27 to TRBJ2-7, with D possibly being TRBD1 or TRBD2 (5 bases each). This CDR3 is 15 amino acids long. The germline V and J ends were trimmed by 0 bases and 5 bases, with 14 bases remaining between them. Germline CDR1 is MNHEY and CDR2 is SMNVEV (reference sequence). CDR3 loop: CASSLSGVPPHEQYV. The CDR3 nucleotides are TGTGCCAGCAGTTTATCGGGGGTCCCTCCCCACGAGCAGTACGTC.